This entry lists 18 T cell receptor beta chains sequenced from one sample in a study of T-cell reconstitution after alpha-beta-depleted transplantation in children. The TCRbeta library was prepared with unique molecular identifiers. TCRdb independently ran MiXCR on the PCR reads; one entry per CDR3 protein. The table has 250,000 to 300,000 distinct CDR3 sequences, around a tenth seen once. The sample here was PBMCs, taken before TCRalphabeta/CD19-depleted stem cell transplant. Receptors originate from a boy under two years old with acute myeloid leukemia, due to receive a stem cell transplant.

Note on this clonotype: Given a much more abundant clone one base away, this may be a read error. The chain combines TRBV6-5 with TRBJ2-3; D unresolved. From germline, CDR1 is MNHEY and CDR2 SVGAGI. The CDR3 runs to 14 residues. Deletions cut 4 bases from V and 2 bases from J, with 10 bases between. CDR3: CASSSHPLTDTQYF. CDR3 DNA: TGTGCCAGCAGTTCTCATCCACTCACAGATACGCAGTATTTT.

This clonotype was observed many times. CDR3 sequence: CASSPGGQEAFF. CDR3 in DNA: TGTGCCAGCAGCCCCGGGGGCCAGGAAGCTTTCTTT. V usage is TRBV7-9 and J usage is TRBJ1-1; D is perhaps TRBD1 (6 bases). V was cut by 5 bases and J by 8 bases, with 12 bases left in between. Germline CDR1 and CDR2: SEHNR and FQNEAQ (reference sequence). The CDR3 contains 12 residues.

This clonotype was seen repeatedly, ten times or more. This chain connects TRBV5-1 to TRBJ2-3, with a weak D call TRBD1 (6 bases). The germline V gene has CDR1 SGHRS and CDR2 YFSETQ. The CDR3 runs 13 residues. V lost 0 bases to trimming and J lost 6 bases, with 8 bases between them. The CDR3 protein is CASSLGRGDTQYF. DNA for the CDR3: TGCGCCAGCAGCTTGGGTAGGGGGGATACGCAGTATTTT. The full variable domain, completed using reference TRBV5-1 and TRBJ2-3, is KAGVTQTPRYLIKTRGQQVTLSCSPISGHRSVSWYQQTPGQGLQFLFEYFSETQRNKGNFPGRFSGRQFSNSRSEMNVSTLELGDSALYLCASSLGRGDTQYFGPGTRLTVL.

The sample holds many counts of this clonotype. The chain links TRBV11-2 to TRBJ2-5, with D possibly being TRBD1 (6 bases). Germline lookup yields CDR1 SGHAT and CDR2 FQNNGV. The CDR3 has 17 amino acids. Trimming left V 2 bases short and J 4 bases short, with 20 bases between. CDR3: CASSLTKREGEGETQYF. The CDR3 nucleotides are TGTGCCAGCAGCTTAACGAAAAGAGAGGGGGAAGGAGAGACCCAGTACTTC.

This clonotype was detected many times. The chain has TRBV7-2 and TRBJ2-7; D unclear. The germline CDR1 and CDR2 sequences are SGHTA and FQGNSA. The CDR3 covers 15 residues. V was cut by 3 bases and J by 0 bases, with 12 bases left in between. CDR3 loop: CASSLDDVPSYEQYF. CDR3 nucleotides: TGTGCCAGCAGCTTGGACGACGTTCCCTCCTACGAGCAGTACTTC.

This clonotype has a count of ten or more. This chain links TRBV7-9 with TRBJ2-5; 8 bases are a match to TRBD1. The J segment lost 3 bases and the V segment lost 7 bases, leaving 4 bases of the junction unmatched. Germline CDR1 SEHNR, CDR2 FQNEAQ (reference sequence). The CDR3 totals 13 residues. For the CDR3, the DNA is TGTGCCAGCACCCCGGACAGGGAAGAGACCCAGTACTTC. Translating gives CASTPDREETQYF.

The rearrangement uses TRBV4-3 and TRBJ2-1; 7 bases map to TRBD2. Germline CDR1 LGHNA, CDR2 YSLEER. After removal of 0 bases from V and 10 bases from J, the junction contained 12 bases not matched to a gene. The CDR3 is made up of 16 amino acids. The CDR3 DNA sequence: TGCGCCAGCAGCCAAGACCTGATGGGAACAGCGGGAGAGCAGTTCTTC. This encodes CASSQDLMGTAGEQFF.

At least ten counts were recorded for this clonotype. The rearrangement joins TRBV18 to TRBJ2-1; D gene ambiguous. CDR1 and CDR2 (germline): KGHSH, LQKENI. Trimming took 1 base from V and 6 from J, leaving 4 bases between them. This CDR3 comprises 12 residues. The CDR3 loop reads CASSPQSNEQFF. As DNA, the CDR3 is TGTGCCAGCTCACCACAAAGCAATGAGCAGTTCTTC.

This clonotype was counted at least ten times. The V call is TRBV7-3, the J call TRBJ2-5, with 13 bases that match TRBD2. V shed 5 bases and J 3 bases; nucleotides not matched to a gene: 6. This CDR3 has 16 residues. Germline lookup yields CDR1 SGHTA and CDR2 FQGTGA. The CDR3, as DNA: TGTGCCAGCAGCCCCGGACTAGCGGGAGTAAAAGAGACCCAGTACTTC. Its protein product is CASSPGLAGVKETQYF. Full variable domain (remainder filled in from reference TRBV7-3 and TRBJ2-5): GAGVSQTPSNKVTEKGKYVELRCDPISGHTALYWYRQSLGQGPEFLIYFQGTGAADDSGLPNDRFFAVRPEGSVSTLKIQRTERGDSAVYLCASSPGLAGVKETQYFGPGTRLLVL.

Ten or more counts support this clonotype. The chain uses TRBV6-5 and TRBJ2-1; weak D call: TRBD2 (5 bases). The V gene's germline CDR1 is MNHEY and CDR2 SVGAGI. Trimming removed 2 bases at V and 0 bases at J, with 5 bases between. This CDR3 contains 14 residues. The CDR3 loop reads CASSYSGSYNEQFF. The DNA for the CDR3 is TGTGCCAGCAGTTACAGCGGCTCCTACAATGAGCAGTTCTTC.

This clonotype came up many times. This chain joins TRBV29-1 and TRBJ2-1, with 11 bases matching TRBD2. The CDR3 sequence is 14 residues long. Germline lookup yields CDR1 SQVTM and CDR2 ANQGSEA. The J segment lost 6 bases and the V segment lost 3 bases, leaving 4 bases of the junction unmatched. CDR3 protein: CSVETSGVSNEQFF. The CDR3 DNA reads as TGCAGCGTTGAGACTAGCGGGGTTTCCAATGAGCAGTTCTTC.

This clonotype came up a few times. The rearrangement joins TRBV7-2 to TRBJ1-1; D remains unclear. In germline, CDR1 is SGHTA, CDR2 FQGNSA. CDR3 length: 13 amino acids. V was clipped by 0 bases and J by 11 bases, with 13 bases between them. The CDR3 protein is CASSLAGRSRAFF. The CDR3 coding sequence is TGTGCCAGCAGCTTAGCCGGAAGAAGCAGGGCTTTCTTT.

Many counts were recorded for this clonotype. This chain joins TRBV10-3 and TRBJ2-1; D tentatively reads TRBD1 or TRBD2 (6 bases each). V dropped 3 bases and J dropped 3 bases, with 24 bases sitting between them. CDR1 and CDR2 from the germline V gene are ENHRY and SYGVKD. This CDR3 spans 19 amino acids. CDR3 nucleotide sequence: TGTGCCATCAGTGACTACACGATGGGGGCCTGGCGGGACTACAATGAGCAGTTCTTC. Translation: CAISDYTMGAWRDYNEQFF.

There are many counts of this clonotype. This rearrangement joins TRBV6-1 to TRBJ2-7, with 9 bases identical to TRBD2. V lost 5 bases, J lost 4 bases, and 3 bases stayed unmatched. The length of the CDR3 is 13 residues. The germline V gene has CDR1 MNHNS and CDR2 SASEGT. The CDR3 here is CASSRLAEYEQYF. The CDR3 coding sequence is TGTGCCAGCAGTAGACTAGCGGAGTACGAGCAGTACTTC.

This clonotype was counted ten times or more. The chain links TRBV5-8 to TRBJ2-3; D is undetermined. V gave up 6 bases and J gave up 6 bases, with 8 bases separating them. There are 11 residues in the CDR3. Germline CDR1 is SGHTS and CDR2 is YDEGEE. CDR3 loop: CASKLTDTQYF. The CDR3 region has the DNA TGTGCCAGCAAATTGACGGATACGCAGTATTTT.

There are many counts of this clonotype. V usage is TRBV7-9 and J usage is TRBJ2-7, with 9 positions matching TRBD1. The germline V gene encodes CDR1 SEHNR and CDR2 FQNEAQ (reference sequence). The CDR3 covers 14 residues. V lost 5 bases, J lost 3 bases, and 5 bases stayed unmatched. The CDR3 sequence: CASSPTGGGYEQYF. The CDR3 DNA follows: TGTGCCAGCAGCCCAACAGGGGGCGGCTACGAGCAGTACTTC.

This clonotype was counted ten times or more. V usage is TRBV12-3 or TRBV12-4 and J usage is TRBJ2-2; D gene unclear. This CDR3 has 14 amino acids. V lost 5 bases, J lost 11 bases, and 18 bases lay in between. DNA of the CDR3: TGTGCCAGCAGTGCCCCCGGGTCACTTTCCGAGCTGTTTTTT. Amino acids: CASSAPGSLSELFF.

This clonotype has ten or more counts. The genes are TRBV6-1 and TRBJ2-7; D is uncertain. With 5 bases removed from V and 6 bases from J, the gap between germline ends came to 14 bases. CDR1 and CDR2 (germline): MNHNS, SASEGT. The CDR3 has 13 amino acids. CDR3 in amino acids: CASSPDAVGEQYF. The CDR3 region has the DNA TGTGCCAGCAGTCCGGACGCCGTTGGCGAGCAGTACTTC.